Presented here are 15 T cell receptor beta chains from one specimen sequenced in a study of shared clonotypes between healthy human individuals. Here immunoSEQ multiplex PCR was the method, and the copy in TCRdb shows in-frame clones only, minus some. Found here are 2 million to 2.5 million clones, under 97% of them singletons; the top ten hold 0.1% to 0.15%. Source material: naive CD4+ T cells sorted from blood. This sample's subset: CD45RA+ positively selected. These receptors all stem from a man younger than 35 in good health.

The CDR3 loop is CATGPYGYTF. The CDR3 DNA follows: TGTGCCACAGGCCCGTATGGCTACACCTTC. The chain combines TRBV19 with TRBJ1-2; D call uncertain. This CDR3 contains 10 residues. Deletions cut 10 bases from V and 5 bases from J, with 8 bases between. Per germline, CDR1 LNHDA and CDR2 SQIVND (reference sequence). The variable domain in full, completed from reference TRBV19 and TRBJ1-2, reads DGGITQSPKYLFRKEGQNVTLSCEQNLNHDAMYWYRQDPGQGLRLIYYSQIVNDFQKGDIAEGYSVSREKKESFPLTVTSAQKNPTAFYLCATGPYGYTFGSGTRLTVV.

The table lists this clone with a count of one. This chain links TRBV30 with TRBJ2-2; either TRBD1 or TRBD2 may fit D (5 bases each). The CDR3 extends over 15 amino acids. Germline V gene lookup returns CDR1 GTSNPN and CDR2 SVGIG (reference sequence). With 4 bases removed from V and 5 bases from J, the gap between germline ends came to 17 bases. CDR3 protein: CAWKEVAGRTGELFF. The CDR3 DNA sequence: TGTGCCTGGAAGGAGGTCGCAGGGCGGACCGGGGAGCTGTTTTTT.

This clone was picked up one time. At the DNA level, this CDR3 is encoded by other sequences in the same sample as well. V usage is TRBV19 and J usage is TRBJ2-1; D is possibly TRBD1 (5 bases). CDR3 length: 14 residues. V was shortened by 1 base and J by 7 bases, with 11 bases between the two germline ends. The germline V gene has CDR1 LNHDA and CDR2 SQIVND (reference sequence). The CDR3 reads CASSIGGGRNEQFF. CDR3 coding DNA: TGTGCCAGTAGTATAGGGGGCGGTCGGAATGAGCAGTTCTTC.

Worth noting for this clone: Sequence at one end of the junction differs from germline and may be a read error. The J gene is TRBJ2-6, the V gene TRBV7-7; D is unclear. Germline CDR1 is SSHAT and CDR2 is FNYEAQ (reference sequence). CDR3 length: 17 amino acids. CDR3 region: CASSFRESNSGANVLTF. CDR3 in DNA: TGTGCTAGCAGCTTTAGGGAAAGCAACTCTGGGGCCAACGTCCTGACTTTC.

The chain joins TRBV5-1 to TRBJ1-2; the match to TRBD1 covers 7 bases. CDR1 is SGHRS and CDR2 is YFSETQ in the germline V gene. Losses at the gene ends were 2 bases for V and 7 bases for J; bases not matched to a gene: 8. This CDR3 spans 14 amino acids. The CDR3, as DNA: TGCGCCAGCAGCTTAGGCGAGGGGGCTGGTGGCTACACCTTC. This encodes CASSLGEGAGGYTF. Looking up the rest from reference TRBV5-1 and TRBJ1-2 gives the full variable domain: KAGVTQTPRYLIKTRGQQVTLSCSPISGHRSVSWYQQTPGQGLQFLFEYFSETQRNKGNFPGRFSGRQFSNSRSEMNVSTLELGDSALYLCASSLGEGAGGYTFGSGTRLTVV.

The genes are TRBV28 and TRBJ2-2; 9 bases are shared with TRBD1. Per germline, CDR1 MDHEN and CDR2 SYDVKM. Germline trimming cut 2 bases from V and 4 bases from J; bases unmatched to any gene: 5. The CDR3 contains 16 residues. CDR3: CASSLTGGASTGELFF. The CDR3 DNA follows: TGTGCCAGCAGTTTAACAGGGGGCGCAAGCACCGGGGAGCTGTTTTTT.

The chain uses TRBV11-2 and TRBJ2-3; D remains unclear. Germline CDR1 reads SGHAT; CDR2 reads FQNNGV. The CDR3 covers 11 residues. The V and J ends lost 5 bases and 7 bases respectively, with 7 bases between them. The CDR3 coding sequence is TGTGCCAGCAGCCCCCAGAATACGCAGTATTTT. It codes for CASSPQNTQYF.

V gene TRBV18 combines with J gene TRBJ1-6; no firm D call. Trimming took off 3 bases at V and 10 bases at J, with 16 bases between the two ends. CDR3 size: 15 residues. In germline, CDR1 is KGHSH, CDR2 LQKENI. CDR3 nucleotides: TGTGCCAGCTCACCCGGCGGCGGCCCGGGGTCACCCCTCCACTTT. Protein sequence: CASSPGGGPGSPLHF. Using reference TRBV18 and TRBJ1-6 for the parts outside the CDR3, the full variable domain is NAGVMQNPRHLVRRRGQEARLRCSPMKGHSHVYWYRQLPEEGLKFMVYLQKENIIDESGMPKERFSAEFPKEGPSILRIQQVVRGDSAAYFCASSPGGGPGSPLHFGNGTRLTVT.

Here the CDR3 reads CASSYRWGVTDTQYF. CDR3 bases: TGTGCCAGCTCATATCGATGGGGAGTAACAGATACGCAGTATTTT. This sequence joins TRBV18 and TRBJ2-3; perhaps TRBD2 as D (5 bases). This CDR3 region has 15 residues. Germline loops: CDR1 KGHSH, CDR2 LQKENI. Trimming took off 5 bases at V and 3 bases at J, with 15 bases between the two ends.

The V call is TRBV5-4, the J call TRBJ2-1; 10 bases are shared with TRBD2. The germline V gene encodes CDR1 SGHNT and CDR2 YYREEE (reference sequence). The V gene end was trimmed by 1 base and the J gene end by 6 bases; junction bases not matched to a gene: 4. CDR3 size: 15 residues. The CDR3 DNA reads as TGTGCCAGCAGCTTGAAACTAGCGGGAACCAATGAGCAGTTCTTC. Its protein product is CASSLKLAGTNEQFF. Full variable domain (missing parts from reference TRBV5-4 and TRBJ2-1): ETGVTQSPTHLIKTRGQQVTLRCSSQSGHNTVSWYQQALGQGPQFIFQYYREEENGRGNFPPRFSGLQFPNYSSELNVNALELDDSALYLCASSLKLAGTNEQFFGPGTRLTVL.

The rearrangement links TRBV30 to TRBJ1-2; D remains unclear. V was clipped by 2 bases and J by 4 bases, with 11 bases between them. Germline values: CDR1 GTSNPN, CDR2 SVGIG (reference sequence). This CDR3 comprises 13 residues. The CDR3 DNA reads TGTGCCTGGAGTCCAGCGAAAATCTATGGCTACACCTTC. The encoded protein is CAWSPAKIYGYTF.

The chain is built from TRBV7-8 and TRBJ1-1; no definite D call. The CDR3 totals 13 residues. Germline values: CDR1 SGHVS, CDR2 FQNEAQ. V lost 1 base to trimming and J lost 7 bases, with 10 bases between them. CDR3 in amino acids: CASSLVPVGEAFF. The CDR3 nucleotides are TGTGCCAGCAGCTTAGTCCCGGTCGGTGAAGCTTTCTTT.

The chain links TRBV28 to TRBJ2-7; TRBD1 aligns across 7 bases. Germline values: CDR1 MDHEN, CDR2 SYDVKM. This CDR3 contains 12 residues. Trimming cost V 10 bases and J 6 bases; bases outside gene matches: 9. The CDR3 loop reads CAISTGRIEQYF. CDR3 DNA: TGTGCCATCTCGACAGGGCGTATCGAGCAGTACTTC.

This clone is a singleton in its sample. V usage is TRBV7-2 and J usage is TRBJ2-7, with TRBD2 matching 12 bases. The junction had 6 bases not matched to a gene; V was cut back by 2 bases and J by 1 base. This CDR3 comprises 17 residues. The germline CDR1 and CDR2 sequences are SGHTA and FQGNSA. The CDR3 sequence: CASSLIEGLAGSYEQYF. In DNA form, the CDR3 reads TGTGCCAGCAGCTTAATTGAGGGACTAGCGGGTTCCTACGAGCAGTACTTC.

The chain's CDR3 is CASSLVRERGDEKLFF. CDR3 nucleotide sequence: TGTGCCAGCAGCTTAGTCAGGGAGAGGGGTGATGAAAAACTGTTTTTT. The chain couples TRBV7-9 to TRBJ1-4; a possible D gene is TRBD1 (5 bases). Germline lookup yields CDR1 SEHNR and CDR2 FQNEAQ (reference sequence). Trimming cost V 1 base and J 6 bases, with 15 bases left between them. The CDR3 is made up of 16 amino acids.